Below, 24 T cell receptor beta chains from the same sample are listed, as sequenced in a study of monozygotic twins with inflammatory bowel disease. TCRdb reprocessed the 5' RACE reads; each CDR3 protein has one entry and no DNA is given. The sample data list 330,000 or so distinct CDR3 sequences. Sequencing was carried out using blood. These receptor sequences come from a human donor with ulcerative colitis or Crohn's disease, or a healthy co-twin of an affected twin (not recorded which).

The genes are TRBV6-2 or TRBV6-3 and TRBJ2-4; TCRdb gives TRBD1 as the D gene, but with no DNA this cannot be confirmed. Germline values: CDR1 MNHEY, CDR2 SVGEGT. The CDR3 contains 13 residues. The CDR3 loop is CASSGQGWNIQYF.

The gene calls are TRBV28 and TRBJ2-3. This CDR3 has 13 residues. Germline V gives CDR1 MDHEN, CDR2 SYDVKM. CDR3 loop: CASSLAETDTQYF.

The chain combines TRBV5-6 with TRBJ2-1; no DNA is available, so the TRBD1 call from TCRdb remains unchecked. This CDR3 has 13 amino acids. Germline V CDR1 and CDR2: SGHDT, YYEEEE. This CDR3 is CASSYISVPEQFF.

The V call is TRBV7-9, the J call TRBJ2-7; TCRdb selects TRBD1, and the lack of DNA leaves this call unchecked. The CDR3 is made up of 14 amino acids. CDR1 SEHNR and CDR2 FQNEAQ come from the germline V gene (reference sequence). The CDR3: CASSLPQAGNEQYF.

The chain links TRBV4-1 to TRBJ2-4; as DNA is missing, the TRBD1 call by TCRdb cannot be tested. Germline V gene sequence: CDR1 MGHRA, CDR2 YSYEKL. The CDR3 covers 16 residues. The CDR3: CASSQEIQGTKNIQYF.

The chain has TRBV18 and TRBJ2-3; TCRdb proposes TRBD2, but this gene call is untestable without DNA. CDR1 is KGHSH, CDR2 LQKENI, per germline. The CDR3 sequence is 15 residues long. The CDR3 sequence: CASSPFGGALDTQYF.

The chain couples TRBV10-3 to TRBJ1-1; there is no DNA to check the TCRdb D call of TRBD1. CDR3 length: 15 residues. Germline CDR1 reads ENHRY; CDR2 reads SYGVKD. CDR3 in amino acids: CAISGTQGANTEAFF.

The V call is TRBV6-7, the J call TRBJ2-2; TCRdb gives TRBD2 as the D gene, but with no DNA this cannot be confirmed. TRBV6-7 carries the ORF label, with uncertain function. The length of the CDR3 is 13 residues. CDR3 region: CASSSPPAGELFF.

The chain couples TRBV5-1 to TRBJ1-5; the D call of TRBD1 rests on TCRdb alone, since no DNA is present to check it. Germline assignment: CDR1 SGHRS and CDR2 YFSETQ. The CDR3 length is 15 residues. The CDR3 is CASSPGQGGYQPQHF.

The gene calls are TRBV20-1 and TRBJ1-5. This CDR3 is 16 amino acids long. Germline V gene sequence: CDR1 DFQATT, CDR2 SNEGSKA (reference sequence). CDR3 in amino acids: CSASKSATYSNQPQHF.

The CDR3 region is CASSPIHYEQYF. The chain carries TRBV7-9 and TRBJ2-7. This CDR3 is built from 12 residues. The germline gives CDR1 SEHNR, CDR2 FQNEAQ (reference sequence).

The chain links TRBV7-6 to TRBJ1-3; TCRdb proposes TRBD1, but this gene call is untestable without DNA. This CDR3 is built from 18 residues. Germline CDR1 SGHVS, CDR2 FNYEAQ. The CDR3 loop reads CASSLGPARQGGRNTIYF. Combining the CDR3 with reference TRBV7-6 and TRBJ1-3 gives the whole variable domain GAGVSQSPRYKVTKRGQDVALRCDPISGHVSLYWYRQALGQGPEFLTYFNYEAQQDKSGLPNDRFSAERPEGSISTLTIQRTEQRDSAMYRCASSLGPARQGGRNTIYFGEGSWLTVV.

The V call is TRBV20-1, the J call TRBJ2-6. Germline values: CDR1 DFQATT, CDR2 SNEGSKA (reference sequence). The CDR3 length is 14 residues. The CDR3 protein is CSAEAISGANVLTF.

The CDR3 sequence: CASSTSRGFTGELFF. The chain is built from TRBV5-6 and TRBJ2-2; TCRdb indicates TRBD2, and absent DNA this call remains unverified. Germline-derived CDR1 and CDR2 are SGHDT and YYEEEE. The CDR3 is 15 amino acids. Drawing the rest from reference TRBV5-6 and TRBJ2-2, the complete variable domain is DAGVTQSPTHLIKTRGQQVTLRCSPKSGHDTVSWYQQALGQGPQFIFQYYEEEERQRGNFPDRFSGHQFPNYSSELNVNALLLGDSALYLCASSTSRGFTGELFFGEGSRLTVL.

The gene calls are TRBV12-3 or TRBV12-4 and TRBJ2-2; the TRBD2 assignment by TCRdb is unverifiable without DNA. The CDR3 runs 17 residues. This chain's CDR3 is CASSLLKGGFTTGELFF.

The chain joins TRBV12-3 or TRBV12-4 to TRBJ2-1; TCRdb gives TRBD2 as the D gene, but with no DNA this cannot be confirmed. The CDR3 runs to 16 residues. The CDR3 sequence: CASSPPGLAGGNEQFF.

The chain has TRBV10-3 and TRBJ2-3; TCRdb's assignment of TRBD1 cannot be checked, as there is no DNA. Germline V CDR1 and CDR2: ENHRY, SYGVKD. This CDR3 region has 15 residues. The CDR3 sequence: CAISDQGPSTDTQYF.

The CDR3 sequence is CASSGGPKDTQYF. V and J are TRBV7-2 and TRBJ2-3; the TCRdb call, TRBD1, lacks DNA for checking. There are 13 residues in the CDR3. The germline V gene encodes CDR1 SGHTA and CDR2 FQGNSA.

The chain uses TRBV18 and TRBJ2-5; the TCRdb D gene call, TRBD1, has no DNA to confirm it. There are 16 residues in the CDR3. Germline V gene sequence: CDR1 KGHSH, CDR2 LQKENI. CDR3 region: CASSQLRDRVRETQYF.

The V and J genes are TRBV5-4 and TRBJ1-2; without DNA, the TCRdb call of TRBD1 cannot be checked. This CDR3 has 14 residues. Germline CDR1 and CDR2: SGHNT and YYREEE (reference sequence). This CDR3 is CASSLEQGIDGYTF.

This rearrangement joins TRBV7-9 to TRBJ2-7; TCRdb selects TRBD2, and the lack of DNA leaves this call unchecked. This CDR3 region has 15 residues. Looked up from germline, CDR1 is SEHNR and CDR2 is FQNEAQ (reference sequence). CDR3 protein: CASSLAGVDPLEQYF.

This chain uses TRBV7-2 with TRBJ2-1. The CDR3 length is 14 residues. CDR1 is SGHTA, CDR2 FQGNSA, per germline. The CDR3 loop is CASGRQQSLNEQFF.

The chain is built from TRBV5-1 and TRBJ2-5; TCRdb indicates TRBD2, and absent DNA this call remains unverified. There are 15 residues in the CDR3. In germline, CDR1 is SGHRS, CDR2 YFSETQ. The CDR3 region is CASSLGARTLETQYF.

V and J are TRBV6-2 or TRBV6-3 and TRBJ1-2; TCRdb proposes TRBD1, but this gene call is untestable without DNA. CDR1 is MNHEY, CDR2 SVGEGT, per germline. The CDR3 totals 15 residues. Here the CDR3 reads CASRVRDTYPYGYTF.